This T cell receptor (beta chain) stems from a study of T cells in Graves' hyperthyroidism and ophthalmopathy. Exclusion of patients followed from uncontrolled infection, other autoimmune disease, pregnancy or lactation. Diagnostic assessment was based on clinical symptoms, serum thyroxine and TRAb, thyroid ultrasound and orbital computed tomography. Template material for amplifying TCR beta CDR3 regions consisted of RNA transcripts. An initial round of RT-PCR targeting the TCR CDR3 relied on the HTBI primer set. TCRdb passed the multiplex PCR reads through MiXCR, listing each CDR3 protein once. The table records more than 500,000 distinct CDR3 sequences, 40% to 55% of them present only once. The CDR3 length is 11 residues. V was cut by 0 bases and J by 9 bases, with 2 bases left in between. Germline V gene data show CDR1 as SEHNR and CDR2 as FQNEAQ (reference sequence). This clonotype was seen ten or more times.

Material: peripheral blood or thyroid tissue (not recorded which). This receptor was identified in an adult woman with Graves' disease, either hyperthyroidism or ophthalmopathy (not recorded which). J is TRBJ1-4 and V is TRBV7-9; D is unresolved. The DNA of the CDR3 is TGTGCCAGCAGCTTAGCTAAAAAACTGTTTTTT. Its protein is CASSLAKKLFF.